This T cell receptor (beta chain) was retrieved from a study of cytomegalovirus exposure and HLA in healthy donors. Study observations and caveats: Accurate predictions that matched the HLA-A and HLA-B alleles of most subjects were reportedly made from TCR beta sequences.

Germline loops: CDR1 SNHLY, CDR2 FYNNEI. After removal of 2 bases from V and 8 bases from J, the junction contained 6 bases not matched to a gene. This CDR3 contains 14 residues. Note on this clone: Its antigen is currently unknown.

The PCR ran on 60 Vbeta and 13 Jbeta primers. The assay was immunoSEQ multiplex PCR, and TCRdb's table has in-frame clones only and misses some. The sample records approximately 150,000 clones, approximately 71% being singletons. V gene TRBV2 combines with J gene TRBJ1-2, with 9 bases that match TRBD1. Sequencing input: PBMCs. The sequence came from a man in his forties in good health and CMV-seronegative. CDR3 coding DNA: TGTGCCAGCAGTGAAACAACAGGGGGCGCAGGCTACACCTTC. Protein product: CASSETTGGAGYTF.